A single sample is the source of the 14 T cell receptor beta chains below, sequenced in a study of T-cell memory formation after mild COVID-19. One entry per CDR3 protein results from TCRdb running MiXCR on the 5' RACE reads. The data show hundreds of thousands of distinct CDR3 sequences, with around a sixth seen just once and roughly an eighth held by the top ten. Sequencing was carried out using PBMCs or a T cell subset sorted from them (not recorded which). Every receptor here comes from an adult woman who had mild COVID-19 (a few samples of this study predate the infection). Cell type and time point are not known.

The chain recombines TRBV24-1 with TRBJ2-2, with a possible D match to TRBD1 (5 bases). The V end lost 6 bases, the J end lost 1 base, and 8 bases lay between the germline ends. Germline-derived CDR1 and CDR2 are KGHDR and SFDVKD. The CDR3 loop spans 14 amino acids. The CDR3 DNA reads as TGTGCCACCAGTCAGGGTCTGAACACCGGGGAGCTGTTTTTT. As protein: CATSQGLNTGELFF.

V and J are TRBV5-6 and TRBJ2-5; perhaps TRBD2 as D (5 bases). The length of the CDR3 is 14 residues. The germline gives CDR1 SGHDT, CDR2 YYEEEE. Trimming removed 4 bases at V and 1 base at J, with 11 bases between. This CDR3 is CASSILGSQETQYF. The DNA for the CDR3 is TGTGCCAGCAGCATACTAGGGAGCCAAGAGACCCAGTACTTC.

The chain uses TRBV20-1 and TRBJ2-7; 9 positions match TRBD1. The CDR3 length is 15 residues. Per germline, CDR1 DFQATT and CDR2 SNEGSKA (reference sequence). V was pared by 0 bases and J by 5 bases, with 8 bases of the junction left unmatched. CDR3 in amino acids: CSARDPGQGLNEQYF. The CDR3 coding sequence is TGCAGTGCTAGAGACCCGGGACAGGGTTTAAACGAGCAGTACTTC.

V is TRBV7-9 and J is TRBJ2-7, with 7 positions matching TRBD1. The CDR3 contains 15 residues. J lost 2 bases, V lost 1 base, and 5 bases had no gene match. The V gene's germline CDR1 is SEHNR and CDR2 FQNEAQ (reference sequence). The CDR3 nucleotides read TGTGCCAGCAGCTTAGGACAGGGTAGCACCTACGAGCAGTACTTC. Translation: CASSLGQGSTYEQYF.

The chain is built from TRBV12-3 or TRBV12-4 and TRBJ1-5; 8 bases are a match to TRBD1. V shed 6 bases and J 2 bases; nucleotides not matched to a gene: 9. The CDR3 runs 16 residues. The CDR3 reads CASSMGDRLGNQPQHF. The CDR3 DNA sequence: TGTGCCAGCAGCATGGGGGACAGGCTTGGCAATCAGCCCCAGCATTTT.

This clonotype was seen a handful of times. CDR3 protein: CASSERLGVNTEAFF. CDR3 bases: TGCGCCAGCAGCGAACGTCTAGGGGTGAACACTGAAGCTTTCTTT. This chain connects TRBV5-1 to TRBJ1-1; weak D call: TRBD1 (5 bases). The germline gives CDR1 SGHRS, CDR2 YFSETQ. This CDR3 spans 15 amino acids. V lost 4 bases to trimming and J lost 0 bases, with 13 bases between them.

This clonotype showed up many times. The rearrangement uses TRBV18 and TRBJ2-3; D unresolved. Germline V gene lookup returns CDR1 KGHSH and CDR2 LQKENI. This CDR3 has 13 amino acids. Trimming removed 1 base at V and 3 bases at J, with 5 bases between. The CDR3 DNA reads as TGTGCCAGCTCACCACAGGGAACAGATACGCAGTATTTT. Its translation is CASSPQGTDTQYF. Together with reference TRBV18 and TRBJ2-3, the CDR3 gives the full variable domain: NAGVMQNPRHLVRRRGQEARLRCSPMKGHSHVYWYRQLPEEGLKFMVYLQKENIIDESGMPKERFSAEFPKEGPSILRIQQVVRGDSAAYFCASSPQGTDTQYFGPGTRLTVL.

The chain links TRBV7-9 to TRBJ1-5; D unresolved. This CDR3 has 16 residues. Germline V gives CDR1 SEHNR, CDR2 FQNEAQ (reference sequence). With 1 base removed from V and 2 bases from J, the gap between germline ends came to 12 bases. CDR3 DNA: TGTGCCAGCAGCTTAGTCGACGGCTGGGGCAATCAGCCCCAGCATTTT. It specifies CASSLVDGWGNQPQHF. Together with reference TRBV7-9 and TRBJ1-5, the CDR3 gives the full variable domain: DTGVSQNPRHKITKRGQNVTFRCDPISEHNRLYWYRQTLGQGPEFLTYFQNEAQLEKSRLLSDRFSAERPKGSFSTLEIQRTEQGDSAMYLCASSLVDGWGNQPQHFGDGTRLSIL.

This chain uses TRBV6-1 with TRBJ2-7, with D maybe TRBD1 (5 bases). V lost 5 bases and J lost 6, with 14 bases in between. Germline V gene sequence: CDR1 MNHNS, CDR2 SASEGT. CDR3 length: 13 amino acids. The CDR3 DNA is TGTGCCAGCAGTCTTACCAGGGAAGGCGAGCAGTACTTC. Its protein product is CASSLTREGEQYF.

The chain employs TRBV6-1 and TRBJ1-1; D unresolved. From germline, CDR1 is MNHNS and CDR2 SASEGT. The V gene lost 10 bases and the J gene lost 3 bases, with 21 bases spanning the gap. The CDR3 extends over 15 amino acids. The CDR3, as DNA: TGTGCCACCTCGACGAGGGTAGGGAGAGACACTGAAGCTTTCTTT. Protein: CATSTRVGRDTEAFF.

In this sample, this clonotype turned up a few times. The V gene is TRBV7-9, the J gene TRBJ2-7; D unclear. CDR1 is SEHNR, CDR2 FQNEAQ, per germline (reference sequence). This CDR3 region has 13 residues. Trimming pared 7 bases from V and 5 bases from J, leaving 15 bases between. As DNA, the CDR3 is TGTGCCAGCACCGTGAGCCGGGTAGACGAGCAGTACTTC. Residues: CASTVSRVDEQYF.

V usage is TRBV5-1 and J usage is TRBJ2-7, with 16 bases lining up with TRBD2. V dropped 4 bases and J dropped 6; count of bases not matched to a gene: 10. Germline CDR1 SGHRS, CDR2 YFSETQ. This CDR3 has 17 amino acids. The CDR3 nucleotides are TGCGCCAGCAGCCCGGGACTAGCGGGAGGGCCCGTCTTCGAGCAGTACTTC. Translated, it gives CASSPGLAGGPVFEQYF.

The rearrangement uses TRBV3-1 and TRBJ1-1; TRBD1 aligns across 7 bases. CDR1 is LGHDT and CDR2 is YNNKEL in the germline V gene (reference sequence). V was clipped by 4 bases and J by 1 base; unmatched bases: 9. The CDR3 totals 16 residues. The CDR3 loop reads CASSRRPGQRNTEAFF. For the CDR3, the DNA is TGTGCCAGCAGCCGGCGTCCGGGACAGCGGAACACTGAAGCTTTCTTT.

The sample holds a few counts of this clonotype. The chain carries TRBV4-1 and TRBJ2-1, with D perhaps matching TRBD1 or TRBD2 (5 bases each). CDR3 length equals 14 residues. CDR1 is MGHRA and CDR2 is YSYEKL in the germline V gene. V was shortened by 4 bases and J by 5 bases, with 12 bases between the two germline ends. CDR3 nucleotides: TGCGCCAGCAGCCTCATAGGGACCGACAATGAGCAGTTCTTC. Its protein is CASSLIGTDNEQFF.